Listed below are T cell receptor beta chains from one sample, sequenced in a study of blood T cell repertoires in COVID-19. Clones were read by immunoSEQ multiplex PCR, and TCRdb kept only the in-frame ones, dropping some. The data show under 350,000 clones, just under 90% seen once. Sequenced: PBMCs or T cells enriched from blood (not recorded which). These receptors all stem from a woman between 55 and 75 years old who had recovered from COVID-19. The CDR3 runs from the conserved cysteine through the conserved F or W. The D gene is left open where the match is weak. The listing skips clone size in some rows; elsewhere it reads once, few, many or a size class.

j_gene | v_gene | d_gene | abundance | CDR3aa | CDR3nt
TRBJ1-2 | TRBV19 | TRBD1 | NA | CASSIPTGEDGYTF | TGTGCCAGTAGTATTCCGACAGGGGAGGACGGCTACACCTTC
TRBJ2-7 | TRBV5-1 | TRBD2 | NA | CASSPAREAYEQYF | TGCGCCAGCAGCCCCGCGCGGGAGGCCTACGAGCAGTACTTC
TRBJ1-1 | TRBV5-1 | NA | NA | CASSLLTSNTEAFF | TGCGCCAGCAGCTTACTAACATCGAACACTGAAGCTTTCTTT
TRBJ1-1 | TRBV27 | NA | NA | CASNAGNTEAFF | TGTGCCAGCAACGCAGGGAACACTGAAGCTTTCTTT
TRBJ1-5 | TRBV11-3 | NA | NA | CASSRQLNQPQHF | TGTGCCAGCAGCCGACAGCTTAATCAGCCCCAGCATTTT
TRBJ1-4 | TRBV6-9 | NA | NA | CASSRSSGVTNEKLFF | TGTGCCAGCAGCCGTTCTTCAGGGGTAACTAATGAAAAACTGTTTTTT
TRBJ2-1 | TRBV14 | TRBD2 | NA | CASSQEGTSGSYNEQFF | TGTGCCAGCAGCCAAGAAGGGACTAGCGGGAGCTACAATGAGCAGTTCTTC
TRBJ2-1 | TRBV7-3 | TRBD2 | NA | CASSPPGGTGYNEQFF | TGTGCCAGCAGCCCACCGGGAGGGACGGGGTACAATGAGCAGTTCTTC
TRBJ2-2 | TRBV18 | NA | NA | CASSSGADTGELFF | TGTGCCAGCTCATCAGGGGCCGACACCGGGGAGCTGTTTTTT
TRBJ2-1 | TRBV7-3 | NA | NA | CASSTSGYSYNEQFF | TGTGCCAGCAGTACCAGCGGGTACTCCTACAATGAGCAGTTCTTC
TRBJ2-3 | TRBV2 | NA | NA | CASLTDTQYF | TGTGCCAGCCTTACAGATACGCAGTATTTT
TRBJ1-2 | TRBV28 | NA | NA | CASSFPGRDGYTF | TGTGCCAGCAGTTTCCCGGGCAGGGATGGCTACACCTTC
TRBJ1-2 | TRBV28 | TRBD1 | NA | CASSLLRGPGGYTF | TGTGCCAGCAGTTTACTCAGGGGGCCAGGCGGCTACACCTTC
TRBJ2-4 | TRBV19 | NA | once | CASSPGGLAKNIQYF | TGTGCCAGTAGCCCGGGCGGGTTAGCCAAAAACATTCAGTACTTC